This paragraph covers one TCR beta chain sequence. As yet, its antigen is unknown. This sample is drawn from a study of radiotherapy plus CTLA-4 blockade in lung cancer. V was clipped by 0 bases and J by 0 bases, with 9 bases between them. Germline V gene data show CDR1 as SGHNT and CDR2 as YYREEE (reference sequence). This CDR3 is built from 15 residues. Assay: immunoSEQ multiplex PCR; the TCRdb copy retains only in-frame clones and omits some. The sample shows roughly 76,000 clones, 70% to 85% of them seen only once. Study outcomes and limitations: TCR clones originating in tumors grew in number in blood after radiotherapy plus ipilimumab. According to reports, early shifts in blood T cell clones, alongside interferon-beta, forecast response most accurately.

The sequence was obtained from a human donor with non-small cell lung cancer whose response to radiotherapy plus ipilimumab could not be evaluated. V is TRBV5-4 and J is TRBJ1-1; D is uncertain. The sequencing used peripheral blood, collected from a patient treated with radiotherapy plus ipilimumab. In DNA, the CDR3 is TGTGCCAGCAGCTTGGCGGGATCCATGAACACTGAAGCTTTCTTT. Protein sequence: CASSLAGSMNTEAFF.